This T cell receptor (beta chain) was recovered during a study of blood T cell repertoires in COVID-19. As for the study in general: T cells, B-cell-depleted T cells, or PBMCs supplied cDNA or gDNA.

This CDR3 spans 15 amino acids. Germline CDR1 is MNHEY and CDR2 is SVGAGI. The V and J ends lost 6 bases and 1 base respectively, with 13 bases between them. This table comes from immunoSEQ multiplex PCR, and its TCRdb copy is limited to in-frame clones, with some not included. The table records approximately 190,000 clones, roughly 80% of them present only once. The sequenced sample was peripheral blood. The chain joins TRBV6-5 to TRBJ2-1; TRBD2 is a possible D gene (5 bases). This receptor was taken from a human donor in a cohort sampled during active COVID-19. CDR3 protein: CASRRGYRSYNEQFF. CDR3 in DNA: TGTGCCAGCAGAAGAGGGTACCGGTCCTACAATGAGCAGTTCTTC.